These T cell receptor beta chains were read from a single sample in a study of OX40 agonist ivuxolimab in advanced cancers. Assay used: immunoSEQ multiplex PCR; TCRdb lists only in-frame clones, some missing. The profile shows about 44,000 clones, about 87% of them singletons. The sequenced sample was CD4+ or CD8+ T cells sorted from blood, obtained in a trial of the OX40 agonist ivuxolimab. Every receptor here comes from an adult with an advanced solid tumor such as melanoma, head and neck, liver or kidney cancer. Each CDR3 is given with its conserved first and last residue. The D gene is left open where the match is weak. Where a row states a size, it is once, few, many or the class of an expanded clone; other rows omit it.

CDR3,DNA,length,size,D,J,V
CASSVGTGANVLTF,TGTGCCAGCAGCGTAGGTACCGGGGCCAACGTCCTGACTTTC,14,.,.,TRBJ2-6,TRBV9
CASKTGWDGYTF,TGTGCCAGCAAGACAGGTTGGGATGGCTACACCTTC,12,few,.,TRBJ1-2,TRBV27
CASSEIPGAGYTF,TGTGCCAGCAGTGAAATACCCGGGGCAGGCTACACCTTC,13,once,.,TRBJ1-2,TRBV6-1
CASSLRDTQYF,TGTGCCAGCAGCTTACGGGATACGCAGTATTTT,11,.,.,TRBJ2-3,TRBV7-9
CASTTEGGNQETQYF,TGTGCCAGCACAACCGAGGGGGGGAACCAAGAGACCCAGTACTTC,15,.,.,TRBJ2-5,TRBV6-6
CASSFLGRGDEKLFF,TGTGCCAGCAGTTTTTTAGGCAGGGGGGATGAAAAACTGTTTTTT,15,.,TRBD1,TRBJ1-4,TRBV27
CASSSLGDILNTEAFF,TGTGCCAGCAGCTCCTTGGGGGATATCTTGAACACTGAAGCTTTCTTT,16,few,.,TRBJ1-1,TRBV7-9
CASSLAPTGDWYTGELFF,TGTGCTAGCAGCTTAGCGCCCACAGGGGATTGGTATACCGGGGAGCTGTTTTTT,18,.,TRBD1,TRBJ2-2,TRBV7-7
CASSAAAPGPNTGELFF,TGTGCCAGCAGCGCGGCGGCTCCGGGGCCGAACACCGGGGAGCTGTTTTTT,17,.,.,TRBJ2-2,TRBV9
CASSSWTGALIGYTF,TGTGCCAGCAGTTCCTGGACAGGGGCCCTTATTGGCTACACCTTC,15,.,TRBD1,TRBJ1-2,TRBV27
CASRAQGEVYEQYF,TGTGCCAGCAGGGCTCAGGGAGAGGTCTACGAGCAGTACTTC,14,.,.,TRBJ2-7,TRBV5-4
CASRSDSDHEQFF,TGTGCCAGCAGATCAGACTCGGACCATGAGCAGTTCTTC,13,.,.,TRBJ2-1,TRBV5-6
CASSVQGTYEQYF,TGTGCCAGCAGTGTACAGGGAACCTACGAGCAGTACTTC,13,.,.,TRBJ2-7,TRBV27
CASISGGGWGYTF,TGTGCCAGCATAAGCGGGGGAGGCTGGGGCTACACCTTC,13,.,.,TRBJ1-2,TRBV28
CASSPSGDISYEQYF,TGTGCCAGCAGCCCTAGTGGGGACATCTCCTACGAGCAGTACTTC,15,.,.,TRBJ2-7,TRBV11-2
CASSQDGRGPTDTQYF,TGTGCCAGCAGCCAAGATGGGCGGGGGCCCACAGATACGCAGTATTTT,16,.,.,TRBJ2-3,TRBV4-2
CAWSVWGAHTEAFF,TGTGCCTGGAGTGTCTGGGGGGCGCACACTGAAGCTTTCTTT,14,.,.,TRBJ1-1,TRBV30
CAWSDQVAEQYF,TGTGCCTGGAGCGATCAGGTGGCCGAGCAGTACTTC,12,.,.,TRBJ2-7,TRBV30
CASSLMQGLLQETQYF,TGTGCCAGCAGCTTGATGCAGGGCCTCCTTCAAGAGACCCAGTACTTC,16,.,.,TRBJ2-5,TRBV13
CASSQDRDREFGTDTQYF,TGCGCCAGCAGCCAAGATCGGGACAGGGAATTTGGCACAGATACGCAGTATTTT,18,once,TRBD1,TRBJ2-3,TRBV4-3
CASSRTGGDTEAFF,TGCGCCAGCAGCCGGACAGGGGGAGACACTGAAGCTTTCTTT,14,.,TRBD1,TRBJ1-1,TRBV4-3
CASSLWQRAGETQYF,TGTGCCAGCAGCTTATGGCAGCGGGCCGGGGAGACCCAGTACTTC,15,.,.,TRBJ2-5,TRBV7-6
CASSGGGYEQYF,TGTGCCAGCAGCGGGGGAGGCTACGAGCAGTACTTC,12,.,.,TRBJ2-7,TRBV9
CAWSAPGTGSYEQYF,TGTGCCTGGAGTGCTCCCGGGACAGGCTCCTACGAGCAGTACTTC,15,.,TRBD1,TRBJ2-7,TRBV30
CASSGKQGPNYGYTF,TGTGCCAGCAGCGGAAAACAGGGCCCGAACTATGGCTACACCTTC,15,.,.,TRBJ1-2,TRBV6-5
CAISESVGGGQFF,TGTGCCATCAGTGAGTCCGTAGGGGGAGGGCAGTTCTTC,13,.,.,TRBJ2-1,TRBV10-3
CASSAVAGDTDTQYF,TGTGCCAGCAGCGCAGTAGCGGGAGACACAGATACGCAGTATTTT,15,.,TRBD2,TRBJ2-3,TRBV6-1
CASSIILVTSNQPQHF,TGTGCCAGTAGTATTATCCTTGTTACTAGCAATCAGCCCCAGCATTTT,16,.,.,TRBJ1-5,TRBV19
CASRLPTPQFKKLFF,TGTGCCAGCAGGTTACCTACCCCACAGTTCAAAAAACTGTTTTTT,15,.,.,TRBJ1-4,TRBV6-5
CASSRGGDEQYF,TGTGCCAGCAGCCGAGGCGGGGACGAGCAGTACTTC,12,.,.,TRBJ2-7,TRBV11-2
CASSQGQSLRGQPQHF,TGCGCCAGCAGCCAAGGCCAGAGCCTCAGGGGACAGCCCCAGCATTTT,16,.,.,TRBJ1-5,TRBV4-1
CASSLGTSYTDTQYF,TGTGCCAGCAGCTTAGGAACTAGCTACACAGATACGCAGTATTTT,15,.,.,TRBJ2-3,TRBV7-2
CASSIEGSAETQYF,TGTGCCAGTAGTATAGAAGGGTCAGCGGAGACCCAGTACTTC,14,.,.,TRBJ2-5,TRBV19
CASSLVTGTGNTIYF,TGCGCCAGCAGCTTGGTAACAGGGACTGGAAACACCATATATTTT,15,.,.,TRBJ1-3,TRBV5-1
CASSFGRDEQYF,TGCGCCAGCAGCTTTGGCCGGGACGAGCAGTACTTC,12,.,.,TRBJ2-7,TRBV5-1
CASSTTEKETQYF,TGTGCCAGCAGCACTACAGAAAAAGAGACCCAGTACTTC,13,.,.,TRBJ2-5,TRBV7-9
CASSSPGQGYNEQFF,TGTGCCAGCAGTTCCCCGGGACAGGGCTACAATGAGCAGTTCTTC,15,.,TRBD1,TRBJ2-1,TRBV28
CASSNGPGTSPLHF,TGTGCCAGCAGTAACGGACCCGGCACTTCACCCCTCCACTTT,14,.,.,TRBJ1-6,TRBV6-6
CAGFLTNTGELFF,TGTGCCGGGTTCTTAACGAACACCGGGGAGCTGTTTTTT,13,.,.,TRBJ2-2,TRBV6-1
CAISGLAGENYGYTF,TGTGCCATCAGTGGTCTAGCTGGGGAGAACTATGGCTACACCTTC,15,.,.,TRBJ1-2,TRBV10-3
CASSGPPNEKLFF,TGTGCCAGCAGTGGGCCCCCTAATGAAAAACTGTTTTTT,13,.,.,TRBJ1-4,TRBV28
CASSPGQGAETQYF,TGTGCCAGCAGCCCCGGTCAGGGGGCAGAGACCCAGTACTTC,14,.,TRBD1,TRBJ2-5,TRBV6-5
CASSDEATSYEQYF,TGCGCCAGCAGTGATGAGGCAACCTCCTACGAGCAGTACTTC,14,.,.,TRBJ2-7,TRBV10-1
CASSLDGYYEQYF,TGTGCCAGCAGCTTAGACGGCTACTACGAGCAGTACTTC,13,.,.,TRBJ2-7,TRBV7-9
CASSPQGESYGYTF,TGTGCCAGCAGTCCTCAGGGTGAGAGCTATGGCTACACCTTC,14,.,.,TRBJ1-2,TRBV27
CASERSENTEAFF,TGTGCCAGTGAAAGGTCCGAAAACACTGAAGCTTTCTTT,13,.,.,TRBJ1-1,TRBV19
CASSFRETQYF,TGTGCCAGCAGTTTTCGAGAGACCCAGTACTTC,11,.,.,TRBJ2-5,TRBV28